Listed below are T cell receptor beta chains from one sample, sequenced in a study of blood T cell repertoires in COVID-19. Clones were read by immunoSEQ multiplex PCR, and TCRdb kept only the in-frame ones, dropping some. The repertoire includes fewer than 350,000 clones, approximately 90% of them detected once, and 6% sits in the top ten. Sequenced input: PBMCs or T cells enriched from blood (not recorded which). These receptors came from a woman in her thirties or forties who had recovered from COVID-19. Both conserved end residues are part of each CDR3.

TRBV2,TRBJ2-1,15,CASSYEGTSVHEQFF
TRBV2,TRBJ2-3,15,CASTRLAGVGDTQYF
TRBV9,TRBJ2-1,18,CASSAQWGAGLADNEQFF
TRBV4-1,TRBJ1-6,17,CASSQEEQGSYNSPLHF
TRBV4-3,TRBJ2-2,17,CASSQATSGANTGELFF
TRBV28,TRBJ2-5,15,CASSPTGGLSETQYF
TRBV18,TRBJ1-1,15,CASSPSIGAYTEAFF
TRBV29-1,TRBJ2-3,17,CSVVDRPGLWVSYTQYF
TRBV3-1/TRBV3-2,TRBJ2-5,12,CASSQDWSNQYF
TRBV5-4,TRBJ2-7,17,CASSGLPQRGPSYEQYF
TRBV4-2,TRBJ2-1,18,CASSQDVGLAGVGNEQFF